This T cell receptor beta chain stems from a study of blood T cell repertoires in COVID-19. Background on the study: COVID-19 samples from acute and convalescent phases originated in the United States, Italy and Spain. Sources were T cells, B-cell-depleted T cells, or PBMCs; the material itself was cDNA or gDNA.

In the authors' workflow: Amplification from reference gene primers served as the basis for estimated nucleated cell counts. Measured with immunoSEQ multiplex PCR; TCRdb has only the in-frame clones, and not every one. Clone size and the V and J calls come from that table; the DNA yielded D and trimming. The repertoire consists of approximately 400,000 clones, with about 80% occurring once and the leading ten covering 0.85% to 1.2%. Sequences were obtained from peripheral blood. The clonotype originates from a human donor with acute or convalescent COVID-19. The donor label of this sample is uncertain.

The CDR3 coding sequence is TGTGCCAGTGGAGAGCGGGAGCGAACCGGGGAGCTGTTTTTT. Protein sequence: CASGERERTGELFF. The chain recombines TRBV19 with TRBJ2-2; TRBD2 aligns across 8 bases. This CDR3 is 14 amino acids long. Germline CDR1 LNHDA, CDR2 SQIVND (reference sequence). J lost 5 bases, V lost 8 bases, and 7 bases had no gene match. Variable domain in full (rest from reference TRBV19 and TRBJ2-2): DGGITQSPKYLFRKEGQNVTLSCEQNLNHDAMYWYRQDPGQGLRLIYYSQIVNDFQKGDIAEGYSVSREKKESFPLTVTSAQKNPTAFYLCASGERERTGELFFGEGSRLTVL.